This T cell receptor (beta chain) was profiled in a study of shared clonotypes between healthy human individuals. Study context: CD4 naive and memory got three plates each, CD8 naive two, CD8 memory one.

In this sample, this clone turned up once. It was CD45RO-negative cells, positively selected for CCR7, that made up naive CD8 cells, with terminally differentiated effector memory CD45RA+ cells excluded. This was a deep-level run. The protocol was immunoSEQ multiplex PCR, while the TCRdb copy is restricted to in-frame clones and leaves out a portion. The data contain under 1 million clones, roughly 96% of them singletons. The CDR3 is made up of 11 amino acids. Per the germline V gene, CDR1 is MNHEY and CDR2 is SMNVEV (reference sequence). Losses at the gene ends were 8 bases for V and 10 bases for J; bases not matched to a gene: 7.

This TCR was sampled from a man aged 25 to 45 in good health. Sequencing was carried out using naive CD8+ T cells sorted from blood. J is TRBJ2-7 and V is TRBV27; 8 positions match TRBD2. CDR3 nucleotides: TGTGCCAGCTTCGGGGGGGGCGAACAGTACTTC. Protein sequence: CASFGGGEQYF.